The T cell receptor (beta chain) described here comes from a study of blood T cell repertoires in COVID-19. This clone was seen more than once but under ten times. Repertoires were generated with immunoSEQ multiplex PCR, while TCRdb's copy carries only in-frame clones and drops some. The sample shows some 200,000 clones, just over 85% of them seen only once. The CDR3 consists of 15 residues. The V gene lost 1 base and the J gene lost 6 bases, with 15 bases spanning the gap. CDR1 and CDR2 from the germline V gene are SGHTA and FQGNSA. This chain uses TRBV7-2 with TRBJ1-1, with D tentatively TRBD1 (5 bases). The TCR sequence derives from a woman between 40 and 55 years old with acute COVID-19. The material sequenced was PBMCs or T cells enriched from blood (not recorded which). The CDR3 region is CASSLGGRRRAEAFF. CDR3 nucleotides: TGTGCCAGCAGCTTAGGGGGACGTAGGAGGGCTGAAGCTTTCTTT.